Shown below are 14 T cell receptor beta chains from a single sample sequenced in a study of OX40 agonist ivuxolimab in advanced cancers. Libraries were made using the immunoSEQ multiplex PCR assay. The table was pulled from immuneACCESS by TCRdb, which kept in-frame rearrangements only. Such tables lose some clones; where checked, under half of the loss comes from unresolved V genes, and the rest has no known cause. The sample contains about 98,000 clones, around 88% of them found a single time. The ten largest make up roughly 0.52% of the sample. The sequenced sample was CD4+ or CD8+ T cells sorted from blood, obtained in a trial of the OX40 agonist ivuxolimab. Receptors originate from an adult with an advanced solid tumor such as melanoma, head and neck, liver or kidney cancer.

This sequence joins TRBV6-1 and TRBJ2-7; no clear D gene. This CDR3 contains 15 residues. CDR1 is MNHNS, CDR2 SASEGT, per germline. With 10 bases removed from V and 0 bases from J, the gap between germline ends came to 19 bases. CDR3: CATVTPWASSYEQYF. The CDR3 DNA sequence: TGTGCCACTGTCACCCCGTGGGCTAGCTCCTACGAGCAGTACTTC.

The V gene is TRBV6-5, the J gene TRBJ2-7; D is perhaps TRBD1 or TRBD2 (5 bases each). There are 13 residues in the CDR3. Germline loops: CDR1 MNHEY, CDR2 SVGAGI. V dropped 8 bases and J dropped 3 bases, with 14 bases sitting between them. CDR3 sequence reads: CASRTGANYEQYF. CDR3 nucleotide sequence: TGTGCCAGCCGAACCGGGGCAAACTACGAGCAGTACTTC.

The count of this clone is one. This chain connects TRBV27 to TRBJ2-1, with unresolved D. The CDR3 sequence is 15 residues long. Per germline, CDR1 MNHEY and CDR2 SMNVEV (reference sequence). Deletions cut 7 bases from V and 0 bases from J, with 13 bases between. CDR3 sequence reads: CASIRRADSYNEQFF. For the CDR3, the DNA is TGTGCCAGCATTCGGCGCGCAGACTCCTACAATGAGCAGTTCTTC.

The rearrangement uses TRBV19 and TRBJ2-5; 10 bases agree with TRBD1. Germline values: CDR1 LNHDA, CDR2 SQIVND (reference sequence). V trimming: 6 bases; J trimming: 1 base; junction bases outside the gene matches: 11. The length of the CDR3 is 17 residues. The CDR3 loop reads CASSPPDRGHPQETQYF. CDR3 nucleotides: TGTGCCAGTAGCCCTCCCGACAGGGGGCACCCCCAAGAGACCCAGTACTTC.

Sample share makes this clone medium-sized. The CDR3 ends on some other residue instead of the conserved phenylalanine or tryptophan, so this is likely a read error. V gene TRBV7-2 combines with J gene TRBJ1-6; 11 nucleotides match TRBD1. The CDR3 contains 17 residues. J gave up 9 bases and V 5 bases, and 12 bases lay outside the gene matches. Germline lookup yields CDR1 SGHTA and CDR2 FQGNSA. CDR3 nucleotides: TGTGCCAGCAGCAAACGACCGGACAGGGGGCTGACTTCACCCCTCCACCTT. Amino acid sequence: CASSKRPDRGLTSPLHL.

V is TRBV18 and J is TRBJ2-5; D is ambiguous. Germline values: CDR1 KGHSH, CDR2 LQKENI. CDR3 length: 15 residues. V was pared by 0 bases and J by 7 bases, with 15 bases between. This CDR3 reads CASSPPPTDEGTQYF. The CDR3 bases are TGTGCCAGCTCACCACCCCCCACGGATGAAGGGACCCAGTACTTC.

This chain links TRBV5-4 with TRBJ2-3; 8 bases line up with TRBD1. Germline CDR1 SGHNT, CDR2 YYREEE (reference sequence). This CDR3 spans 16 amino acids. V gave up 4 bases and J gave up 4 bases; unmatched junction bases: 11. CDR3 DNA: TGTGCCAGCAGCCATATTTGGACAGGGAGGTCAGATACGCAGTATTTT. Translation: CASSHIWTGRSDTQYF.

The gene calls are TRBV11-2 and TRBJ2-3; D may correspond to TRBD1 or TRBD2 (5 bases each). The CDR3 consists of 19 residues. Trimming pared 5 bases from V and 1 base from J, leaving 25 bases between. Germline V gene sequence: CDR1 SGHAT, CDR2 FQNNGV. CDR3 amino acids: CASSPGTGPRVSRTDTQYF. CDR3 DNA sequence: TGTGCCAGCAGCCCAGGGACCGGACCCAGAGTTAGCCGCACAGATACGCAGTATTTT. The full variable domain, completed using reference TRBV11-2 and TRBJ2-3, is EAGVAQSPRYKIIEKRQSVAFWCNPISGHATLYWYQQILGQGPKLLIQFQNNGVVDDSQLPKDRFSAERLKGVDSTLKIQPAKLEDSAVYLCASSPGTGPRVSRTDTQYFGPGTRLTVL.

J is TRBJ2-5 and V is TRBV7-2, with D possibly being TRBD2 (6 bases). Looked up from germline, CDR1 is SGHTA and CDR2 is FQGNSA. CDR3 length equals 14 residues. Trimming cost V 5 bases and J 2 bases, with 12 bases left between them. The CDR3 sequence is CASSAGLEQETQYF. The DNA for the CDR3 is TGTGCCAGCAGCGCGGGACTGGAACAAGAGACCCAGTACTTC. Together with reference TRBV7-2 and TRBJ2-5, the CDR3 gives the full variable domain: GAGVSQSPSNKVTEKGKDVELRCDPISGHTALYWYRQSLGQGLEFLIYFQGNSAPDKSGLPSDRFSAERTGGSVSTLTIQRTQQEDSAVYLCASSAGLEQETQYFGPGTRLLVL.

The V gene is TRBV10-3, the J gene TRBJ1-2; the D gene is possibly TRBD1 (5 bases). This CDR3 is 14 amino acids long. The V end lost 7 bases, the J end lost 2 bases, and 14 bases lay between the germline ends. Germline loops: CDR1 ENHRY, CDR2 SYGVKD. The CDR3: CAINTGTGNYGYTF. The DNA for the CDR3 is TGTGCCATCAATACCGGGACCGGGAACTATGGCTACACCTTC.

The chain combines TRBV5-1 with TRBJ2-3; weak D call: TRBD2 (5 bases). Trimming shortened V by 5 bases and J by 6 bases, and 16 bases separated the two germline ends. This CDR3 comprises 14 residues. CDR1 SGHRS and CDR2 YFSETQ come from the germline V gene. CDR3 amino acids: CASSRGWSDDTQYF. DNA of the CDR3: TGCGCCAGCAGTCGGGGATGGTCGGATGATACGCAGTATTTT.

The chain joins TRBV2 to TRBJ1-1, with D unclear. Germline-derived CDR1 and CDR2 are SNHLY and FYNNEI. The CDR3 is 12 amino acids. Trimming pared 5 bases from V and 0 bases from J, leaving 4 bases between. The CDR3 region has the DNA TGTGCCAGCAGTAAGATGAACACTGAAGCTTTCTTT. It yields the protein CASSKMNTEAFF.

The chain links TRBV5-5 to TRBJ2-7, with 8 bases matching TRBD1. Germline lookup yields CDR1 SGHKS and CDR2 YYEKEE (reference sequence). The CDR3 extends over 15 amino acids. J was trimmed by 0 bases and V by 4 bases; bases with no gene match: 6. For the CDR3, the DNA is TGTGCCAGCAGCCGACAGGGGTCAACCTCCTACGAGCAGTACTTC. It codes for CASSRQGSTSYEQYF.

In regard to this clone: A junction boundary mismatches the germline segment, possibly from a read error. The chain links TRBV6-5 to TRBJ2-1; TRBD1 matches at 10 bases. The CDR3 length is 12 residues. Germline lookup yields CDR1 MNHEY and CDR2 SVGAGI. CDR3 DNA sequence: TGTGCCAGCAGTCAGGACAGGGGGTTATTGATCTTC. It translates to CASSQDRGLLIF.